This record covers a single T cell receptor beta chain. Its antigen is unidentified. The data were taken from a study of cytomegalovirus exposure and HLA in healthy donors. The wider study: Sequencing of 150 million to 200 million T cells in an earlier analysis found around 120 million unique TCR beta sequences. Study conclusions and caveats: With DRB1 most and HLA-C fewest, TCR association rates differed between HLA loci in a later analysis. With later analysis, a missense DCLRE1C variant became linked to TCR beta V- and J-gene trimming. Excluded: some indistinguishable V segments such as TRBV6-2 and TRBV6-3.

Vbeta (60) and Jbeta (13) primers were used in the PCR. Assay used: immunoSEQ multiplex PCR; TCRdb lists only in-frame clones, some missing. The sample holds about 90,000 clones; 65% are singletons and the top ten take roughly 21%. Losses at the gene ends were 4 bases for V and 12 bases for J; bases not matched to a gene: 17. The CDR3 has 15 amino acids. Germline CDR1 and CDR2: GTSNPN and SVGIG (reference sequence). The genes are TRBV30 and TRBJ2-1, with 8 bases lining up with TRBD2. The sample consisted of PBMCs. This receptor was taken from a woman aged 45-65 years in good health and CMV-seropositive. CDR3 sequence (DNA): TGTGCCTGGACCTCGGGCGGGGGGACCGGGCGTGGGCAGTTCTTC. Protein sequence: CAWTSGGGTGRGQFF.